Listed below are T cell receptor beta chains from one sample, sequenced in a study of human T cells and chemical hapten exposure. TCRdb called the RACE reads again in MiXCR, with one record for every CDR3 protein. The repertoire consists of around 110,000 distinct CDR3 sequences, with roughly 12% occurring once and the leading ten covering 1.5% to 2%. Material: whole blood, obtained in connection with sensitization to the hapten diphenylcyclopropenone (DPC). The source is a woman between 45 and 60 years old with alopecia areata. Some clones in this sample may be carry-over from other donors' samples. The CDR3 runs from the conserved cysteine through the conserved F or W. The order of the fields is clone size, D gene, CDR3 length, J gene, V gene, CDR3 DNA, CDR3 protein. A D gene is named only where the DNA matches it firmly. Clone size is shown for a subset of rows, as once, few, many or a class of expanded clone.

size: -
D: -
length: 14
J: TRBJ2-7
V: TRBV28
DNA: TGTGCCAGCGTGAATGGGGCAGGGTCCTACGAGCAGTACTTC
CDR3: CASVNGAGSYEQYF

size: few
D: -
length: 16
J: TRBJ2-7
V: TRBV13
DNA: TGTGCCAGCAGCTTCGGTCGTCCCTCGGCGGCCTACGAGCAGTACTTC
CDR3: CASSFGRPSAAYEQYF

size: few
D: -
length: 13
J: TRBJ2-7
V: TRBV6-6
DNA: TGTGCCAGCTCCCCCGGGATCTCCTACGAGCAGTACTTC
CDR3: CASSPGISYEQYF

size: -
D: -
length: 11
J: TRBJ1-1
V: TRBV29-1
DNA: TGCAGCGTTGATGAACCGACTGAAGCTTTCTTT
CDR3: CSVDEPTEAFF

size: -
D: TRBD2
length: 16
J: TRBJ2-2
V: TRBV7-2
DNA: TGTGCCAGCAGCCTCCGACTAGCGCCGAACACCGGGGAGCTGTTTTTT
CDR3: CASSLRLAPNTGELFF

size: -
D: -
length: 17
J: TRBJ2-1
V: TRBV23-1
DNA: TGCGCCAGCAGTTCTCTGAGGGCGGGACGGAAATACAATGAGCAGTTCTTC
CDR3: CASSSLRAGRKYNEQFF

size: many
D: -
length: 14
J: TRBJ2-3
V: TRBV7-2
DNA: TGTGCCAGCAGCGCCCGATTTGACACAGATACGCAGTATTTT
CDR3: CASSARFDTDTQYF

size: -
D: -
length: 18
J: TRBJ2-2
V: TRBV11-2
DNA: TGTGCCAGCAGCTTAAGGGGTGATTGGGGTACCTTCACCGGGGAGCTGTTTTTT
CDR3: CASSLRGDWGTFTGELFF

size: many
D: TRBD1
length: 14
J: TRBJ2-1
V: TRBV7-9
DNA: TGTGCCAGCAGCTTAGGACAGGGTAACAATGAGCAGTTCTTC
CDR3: CASSLGQGNNEQFF

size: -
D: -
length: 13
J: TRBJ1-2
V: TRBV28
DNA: TGTGCCAGCAGCCACCTCCCCCCCAATGGCTACACCTTC
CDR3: CASSHLPPNGYTF

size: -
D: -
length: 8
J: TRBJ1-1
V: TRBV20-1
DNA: TGCAGTCCCCAGGAAGCTTTCTTT
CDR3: CSPQEAFF

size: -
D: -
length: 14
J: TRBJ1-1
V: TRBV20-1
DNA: TGCAGTGAACGTACGGATAGTCGGTTCACTGAAGCTTTCTTT
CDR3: CSERTDSRFTEAFF

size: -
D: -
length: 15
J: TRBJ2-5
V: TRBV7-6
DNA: TGTGCCAGCAGCTTACGGATCCCCCCGTATGAGACCCAGTACTTC
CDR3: CASSLRIPPYETQYF

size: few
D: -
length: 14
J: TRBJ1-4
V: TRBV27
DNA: TGTGCCAGCAGTCCCCGAGGCGGGCCCGAAAAACTGTTTTTT
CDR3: CASSPRGGPEKLFF

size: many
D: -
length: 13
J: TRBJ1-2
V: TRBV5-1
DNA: TGCGCCAGCAGCCAACAGACGAACTATGGCTACACCTTC
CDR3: CASSQQTNYGYTF

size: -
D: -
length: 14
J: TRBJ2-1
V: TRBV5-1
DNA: TGCGCCAGCCAGGGGACCATGTCGTACAATGAGCAGTTCTTC
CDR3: CASQGTMSYNEQFF

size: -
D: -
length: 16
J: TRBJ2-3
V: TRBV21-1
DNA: TGTGCCAGCAGCAAACTCGGCAGGACTAGCACAGATACGCAGTATTTT
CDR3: CASSKLGRTSTDTQYF

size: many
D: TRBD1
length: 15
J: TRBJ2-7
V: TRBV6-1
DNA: TGTGCCAGCAGGGCCGGACAGGGGGGTTCCCACGAGCAGTACTTC
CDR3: CASRAGQGGSHEQYF

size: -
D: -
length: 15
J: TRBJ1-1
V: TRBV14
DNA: TGTGCCAGCAGCCAAGTCTTAGGGAAGGGAGCTGAAGCTTTCTTT
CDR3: CASSQVLGKGAEAFF

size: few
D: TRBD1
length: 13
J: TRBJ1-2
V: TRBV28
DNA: TGTGCCAGCAGTATGACAGGGGAAAGCGGCTACACCTTC
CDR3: CASSMTGESGYTF

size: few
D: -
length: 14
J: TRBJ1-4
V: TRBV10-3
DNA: TGTGCCATCAGTGGGGGGGCAGGGCTTGAAAAACTGTTTTTT
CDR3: CAISGGAGLEKLFF

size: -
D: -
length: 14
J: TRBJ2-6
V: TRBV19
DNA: TGTGCCAGTAGCAGGGGTCCTGGGGCCAACGTCCTGACTTTC
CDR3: CASSRGPGANVLTF

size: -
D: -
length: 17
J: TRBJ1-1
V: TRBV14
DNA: TGTGCCAGCAGCCTCATTTCCCCGGGACACCGGAACACTGAAGCTTTCTTT
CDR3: CASSLISPGHRNTEAFF

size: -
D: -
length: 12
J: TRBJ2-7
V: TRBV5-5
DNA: TGTGCCAGCAGCTTGGGAGGGCTCGAGCAGTACTTC
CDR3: CASSLGGLEQYF

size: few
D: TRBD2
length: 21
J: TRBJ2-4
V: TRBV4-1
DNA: TGCGCCAGCAGCCAAGAGGTTTTCACCCTAGGACTAGCGGGAGGGAAAAACATTCAGTACTTC
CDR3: CASSQEVFTLGLAGGKNIQYF

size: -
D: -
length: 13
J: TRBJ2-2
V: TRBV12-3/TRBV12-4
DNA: TGTGCCAGCAGCTCAGAGAACACCGGGGAGCTGTTTTTT
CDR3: CASSSENTGELFF

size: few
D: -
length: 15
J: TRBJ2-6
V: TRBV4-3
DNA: TGCGCCAGCAGCCAAGAACTCTCTGGGGCCAACGTCCTGACTTTC
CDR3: CASSQELSGANVLTF

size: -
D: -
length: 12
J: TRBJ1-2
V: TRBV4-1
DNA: TGCGCCAGCAGCCAAGACATCAGGGGTTACACCTTC
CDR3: CASSQDIRGYTF

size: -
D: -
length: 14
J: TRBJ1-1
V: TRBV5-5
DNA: TGTGCCAGCAGCTTAGGGGTTCGGAACACTGAAGCTTTCTTT
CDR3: CASSLGVRNTEAFF

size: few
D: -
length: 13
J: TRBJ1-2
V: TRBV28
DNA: TGTGCCAGCAGTCCTGGGCTGGTGGAAGGCTACACCTTC
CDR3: CASSPGLVEGYTF

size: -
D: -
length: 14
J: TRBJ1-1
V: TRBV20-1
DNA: TGCAGTGCTAGAGTGCACAGCCTGAACACTGAAGCTTTCTTT
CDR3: CSARVHSLNTEAFF